Listed below are T cell receptor beta chains from one sample, sequenced in a study of blood T cell repertoires in COVID-19. The method was immunoSEQ multiplex PCR; TCRdb's version includes in-frame clones alone and lacks a portion of them. Of approximately 330,000 clones in the sample, approximately 86% were seen once. Sequencing input: PBMCs or T cells enriched from blood (not recorded which). All receptors derive from a woman in her 40s with acute COVID-19. Each CDR3 is given with its conserved first and last residue. The D gene is left open where the match is weak.

TRBV2	TRBJ1-4	TRBD1	CASSDQGAGEKLFF
TRBV29-1	TRBJ1-2	.	CSVVGPTGVYGYTF
TRBV18	TRBJ2-7	TRBD2	CASSPVGGNSYEQYF
TRBV5-4	TRBJ2-5	TRBD1	CASSSRKQGHQETQYF
TRBV2	TRBJ2-3	TRBD1	CASSRDRGRDTQYF
TRBV9	TRBJ2-3	.	CASTTLGGGCTDTQYF
TRBV12-3/TRBV12-4	TRBJ1-2	TRBD1	CASTRDSYGYTF
TRBV19	TRBJ2-3	TRBD2	CASSLLRAGGTDTQYF
TRBV3-1/TRBV3-2	TRBJ2-7	TRBD2	CASSQAASGGYEQYF
TRBV6-6	TRBJ1-1	.	CATLDSRLNTEAFF
TRBV12-3/TRBV12-4	TRBJ1-2	.	CASSRTYYGYTF
TRBV7-2	TRBJ2-3	TRBD2	CASSLKAGGGRDTQYF
TRBV6-6	TRBJ1-2	.	CASSYSGGDGYTF
TRBV25-1	TRBJ2-7	.	CASSELSGGGRLYEQYF
TRBV9	TRBJ2-3	TRBD1	CASSVRDRGLVAVTDTQYF
TRBV6-6	TRBJ2-5	.	CASSPGETQYF
TRBV19	TRBJ2-7	.	CASSSAYEQYF
TRBV10-3	TRBJ2-1	TRBD2	CATGLAGGVSEQFF
TRBV19	TRBJ2-1	.	CASSRVAVSYNEQFF
TRBV2	TRBJ1-1	.	CASSPDRSLVGTEAFF
TRBV5-6	TRBJ2-5	TRBD1	CASSFRQGVTQETQYF
TRBV6-5	TRBJ1-1	.	CASRGLLGGATEAFF
TRBV19	TRBJ2-3	TRBD2	CASSMPPSGGTDTQYF
TRBV6-5	TRBJ1-1	.	CASTPQGIEAFF
TRBV28	TRBJ2-2	TRBD2	CASILSAGVNAGELFF
TRBV10-3	TRBJ1-4	TRBD1	CAISAGQGAPTNEKLFF
TRBV6-2/TRBV6-3	TRBJ2-3	TRBD2	CASSRRTSGGTDTQYF
TRBV7-9	TRBJ2-5	TRBD1	CASSPPFRQGSAQYF
TRBV5-1	TRBJ1-4	TRBD1	CASRRDRGGGEKLFF
TRBV29-1	TRBJ2-7	.	CSVEFSDSLYEQYF
TRBV12-3/TRBV12-4	TRBJ2-7	.	CASSFYPGEQYF
TRBV5-3	TRBJ1-2	.	CARSLGIRHRGYGYTF
TRBV5-4	TRBJ2-3	.	CASRRDPDTDTQYF
TRBV6-5	TRBJ1-5	.	CASRMTVYSNQPQHF
TRBV29-1	TRBJ2-2	.	CSVDRGDTGELFF
TRBV19	TRBJ1-2	.	CASSSQTLYGYTF
TRBV15	TRBJ2-3	.	CATSRGLGTDTQYF
TRBV24-1	TRBJ2-5	TRBD1	CATSDSPGTGNQETQYF
TRBV13	TRBJ1-3	.	CASSSAQNTIYF
TRBV15	TRBJ1-2	TRBD1	CATSREEGAHYGYTF
TRBV11-2	TRBJ1-1	TRBD1	CASSPWTGLNTEAFF
TRBV10-3	TRBJ2-7	.	CAISHRDEQYF
TRBV2	TRBJ2-2	.	CASRYDTGELFF
TRBV25-1	TRBJ1-1	.	CASSSIRGVGRNTEAFF
TRBV10-1	TRBJ2-7	.	CASSDRVDEQYF
TRBV6-1	TRBJ1-6	TRBD1	CASSERGPLSNSPLHF
TRBV23-1	TRBJ2-7	TRBD2	CASSHALAGGPMNEQYF
TRBV29-1	TRBJ1-5	.	CSVGGNSNQPQHF
TRBV25-1	TRBJ2-2	TRBD2	CASSEASGRTGELFF
TRBV3-1/TRBV3-2	TRBJ1-2	.	CASRGAGNSRGYTF
TRBV4-2	TRBJ2-5	TRBD2	CASSPSIKRGDQETQYF
TRBV5-4	TRBJ1-1	.	CASSLGLQWGGAEAFF
TRBV14	TRBJ1-2	.	CASSQEVRERGYTF
TRBV28	TRBJ2-7	TRBD1	CASSGGQGPYEQYF
TRBV2	TRBJ1-2	.	CAKDRSPNYGYTF
TRBV6-5	TRBJ1-6	.	CATHPGQYNSPLHF
TRBV10-2	TRBJ1-1	.	CASRGQSAEAFF
TRBV11-2	TRBJ1-4	TRBD1	CASSTGTGKVNAVGEKLFF
TRBV18	TRBJ2-7	.	CASSPPARPPAYYEQYF
TRBV7-9	TRBJ1-1	.	CASSLESGLPFF